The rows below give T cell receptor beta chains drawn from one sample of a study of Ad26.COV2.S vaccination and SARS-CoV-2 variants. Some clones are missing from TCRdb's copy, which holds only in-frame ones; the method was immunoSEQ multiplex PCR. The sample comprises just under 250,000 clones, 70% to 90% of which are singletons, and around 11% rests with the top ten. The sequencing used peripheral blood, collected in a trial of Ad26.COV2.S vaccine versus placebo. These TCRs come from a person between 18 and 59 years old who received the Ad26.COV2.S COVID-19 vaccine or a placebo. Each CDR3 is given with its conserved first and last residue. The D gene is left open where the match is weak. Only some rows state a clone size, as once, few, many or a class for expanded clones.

CDR3aa: CASSLVLINEQFF
CDR3nt: TGTGCCAGCAGCTTAGTTCTCATAAATGAGCAGTTCTTC
j_gene: TRBJ2-1
v_gene: TRBV5-6
abundance: few
d_gene: .

CDR3aa: CASSEGPTPGGEKLFF
CDR3nt: TGTGCCAGCAGTGAAGGACCGACCCCAGGGGGTGAAAAACTGTTTTTT
j_gene: TRBJ1-4
v_gene: TRBV25-1
abundance: .
d_gene: TRBD1

CDR3aa: CASSREQETLYNNEQFF
CDR3nt: TGTGCCAGCTCCCGAGAACAGGAGACCCTATACAACAATGAGCAGTTCTTC
j_gene: TRBJ2-1
v_gene: TRBV18
abundance: once
d_gene: .

CDR3aa: CASSWTLTYEQYF
CDR3nt: TGTGCCAGCAGCTGGACACTTACCTACGAGCAGTACTTC
j_gene: TRBJ2-7
v_gene: TRBV7-2
abundance: .
d_gene: .

CDR3aa: CASRPTGSSGNTIYF
CDR3nt: TGTGCCAGCAGACCCACAGGGAGCTCTGGAAACACCATATATTTT
j_gene: TRBJ1-3
v_gene: TRBV2
abundance: .
d_gene: .

CDR3aa: CASSRGTANTEAFF
CDR3nt: TGTGCCAGCAGTCGAGGGACCGCGAACACTGAAGCTTTCTTT
j_gene: TRBJ1-1
v_gene: TRBV6-5
abundance: .
d_gene: .

CDR3aa: CASSLAGSWEQYF
CDR3nt: TGTGCCAGCAGCTTAGCCGGGAGTTGGGAGCAGTACTTC
j_gene: TRBJ2-7
v_gene: TRBV7-9
abundance: .
d_gene: .

CDR3aa: CASQRSGNTIYF
CDR3nt: TGTGCCAGTCAGCGCTCTGGAAACACCATATATTTT
j_gene: TRBJ1-3
v_gene: TRBV5-8
abundance: .
d_gene: .

CDR3aa: CASGETGTGGSPLHF
CDR3nt: TGTGCCAGTGGGGAAACCGGGACAGGGGGTTCACCCCTCCACTTT
j_gene: TRBJ1-6
v_gene: TRBV19
abundance: .
d_gene: TRBD1

CDR3aa: CASSPGQGDYGYTF
CDR3nt: TGTGCCAGCAGCCCCGGACAGGGCGACTATGGCTACACCTTC
j_gene: TRBJ1-2
v_gene: TRBV5-8
abundance: .
d_gene: TRBD1

CDR3aa: CASSYSQGSTYEQYF
CDR3nt: TGTGCCAGCAGTTACTCACAGGGGTCTACCTACGAGCAGTACTTC
j_gene: TRBJ2-7
v_gene: TRBV6-5
abundance: .
d_gene: TRBD1

CDR3aa: CASSDRQGFYNSPLHF
CDR3nt: TGTGCCAGCAGTGACCGTCAGGGATTCTATAATTCACCCCTCCACTTT
j_gene: TRBJ1-6
v_gene: TRBV6-2/TRBV6-3
abundance: .
d_gene: .

CDR3aa: CASSLPGPAGYGYTF
CDR3nt: TGTGCCAGCAGCCTGCCAGGCCCGGCTGGCTATGGCTACACCTTC
j_gene: TRBJ1-2
v_gene: TRBV5-4
abundance: .
d_gene: .

CDR3aa: CASSFGTREETQYF
CDR3nt: TGTGCTAGCAGCTTTGGGACTAGGGAAGAGACCCAGTACTTC
j_gene: TRBJ2-5
v_gene: TRBV7-7
abundance: .
d_gene: TRBD2

CDR3aa: CAWSVGSYNSPLHF
CDR3nt: TGTGCCTGGAGTGTAGGCTCCTATAATTCACCCCTCCACTTT
j_gene: TRBJ1-6
v_gene: TRBV30
abundance: .
d_gene: .

CDR3aa: CASSLVKAGGGYEQYF
CDR3nt: TGTGCCAGCAGCTTAGTAAAGGCAGGGGGCGGCTACGAGCAGTACTTC
j_gene: TRBJ2-7
v_gene: TRBV7-2
abundance: .
d_gene: TRBD1

CDR3aa: CASSTGTDNSPLHF
CDR3nt: TGTGCCAGCAGTACCGGGACAGACAATTCACCCCTCCACTTT
j_gene: TRBJ1-6
v_gene: TRBV6-4
abundance: .
d_gene: TRBD1

CDR3aa: CASSVGQGAIREQYF
CDR3nt: TGTGCCAGCAGCGTCGGACAGGGGGCTATCAGGGAGCAGTACTTC
j_gene: TRBJ2-7
v_gene: TRBV9
abundance: .
d_gene: TRBD1

CDR3aa: CASSRTSGGASTDTQYF
CDR3nt: TGCGCCAGCAGCAGGACTAGCGGGGGTGCTAGCACAGATACGCAGTATTTT
j_gene: TRBJ2-3
v_gene: TRBV10-1
abundance: .
d_gene: TRBD2

CDR3aa: CASSLSGQPQHF
CDR3nt: TGTGCCAGCAGTTTATCGGGGCAGCCCCAGCATTTT
j_gene: TRBJ1-5
v_gene: TRBV28
abundance: .
d_gene: .

CDR3aa: CASRTGWVEQYF
CDR3nt: TGTGCCAGCAGGACAGGGTGGGTCGAGCAGTACTTC
j_gene: TRBJ2-7
v_gene: TRBV28
abundance: .
d_gene: TRBD1

CDR3aa: CASSYNPSRLGLSLDTQYF
CDR3nt: TGTGCCAGCAGCTATAACCCAAGCCGCCTCGGGCTAAGTTTAGATACGCAGTATTTT
j_gene: TRBJ2-3
v_gene: TRBV7-8
abundance: few
d_gene: .

CDR3aa: CASMVSFTDTQYF
CDR3nt: TGTGCCAGCATGGTGAGCTTTACAGATACGCAGTATTTT
j_gene: TRBJ2-3
v_gene: TRBV12-3/TRBV12-4
abundance: .
d_gene: .

CDR3aa: CASRPGPPTGELFF
CDR3nt: TGTGCCAGCAGGCCGGGCCCCCCCACCGGGGAGCTGTTTTTT
j_gene: TRBJ2-2
v_gene: TRBV5-4
abundance: .
d_gene: .

CDR3aa: CASSPRTGTGELFF
CDR3nt: TGTGCCAGCAGCCCAAGGACGGGAACCGGGGAGCTGTTTTTT
j_gene: TRBJ2-2
v_gene: TRBV14
abundance: .
d_gene: .

CDR3aa: CASSQLGSTGELFF
CDR3nt: TGTGCCAGCAGCCAACTGGGATCAACCGGGGAGCTGTTTTTT
j_gene: TRBJ2-2
v_gene: TRBV3-1/TRBV3-2
abundance: few
d_gene: .

CDR3aa: CASSQDLYGSSYNEQFF
CDR3nt: TGCGCCAGCAGCCAAGATCTTTACGGAAGCTCCTACAATGAGCAGTTCTTC
j_gene: TRBJ2-1
v_gene: TRBV4-3
abundance: .
d_gene: .

CDR3aa: CASSSLGQTVQYF
CDR3nt: TGTGCCAGCAGCTCTCTTGGGCAGACAGTGCAGTACTTC
j_gene: TRBJ2-7
v_gene: TRBV11-2
abundance: .
d_gene: .

CDR3aa: CASSWRDRVGYEQYF
CDR3nt: TGTGCCAGCAGCTGGAGGGACAGGGTCGGCTACGAGCAGTACTTC
j_gene: TRBJ2-7
v_gene: TRBV5-6
abundance: .
d_gene: TRBD1

CDR3aa: CASSPQHSSGNTIYF
CDR3nt: TGTGCCAGCAGTCCCCAGCACAGCTCTGGAAACACCATATATTTT
j_gene: TRBJ1-3
v_gene: TRBV6-5
abundance: .
d_gene: .

CDR3aa: CASSYLTNTEAFF
CDR3nt: TGTGCCAGCAGTTACTTGACGAACACTGAAGCTTTCTTT
j_gene: TRBJ1-1
v_gene: TRBV6-6
abundance: .
d_gene: .

CDR3aa: CASSLVPRSGATNEKLFF
CDR3nt: TGCGCCAGCAGCTTGGTACCGCGTTCCGGTGCAACTAATGAAAAACTGTTTTTT
j_gene: TRBJ1-4
v_gene: TRBV5-1
abundance: once
d_gene: .

CDR3aa: CASSPPAGRDEKLFF
CDR3nt: TGTGCCAGCAGTCCCCCGGCTGGGAGGGATGAAAAACTGTTTTTT
j_gene: TRBJ1-4
v_gene: TRBV28
abundance: .
d_gene: .

CDR3aa: CASSPVGQHQETQYF
CDR3nt: TGTGCCAGCAGCCCGGTAGGACAGCACCAAGAGACCCAGTACTTC
j_gene: TRBJ2-5
v_gene: TRBV7-9
abundance: .
d_gene: .

CDR3aa: CASSYGTIGYEQYF
CDR3nt: TGTGCCAGCAGTTACGGGACTATAGGCTACGAGCAGTACTTC
j_gene: TRBJ2-7
v_gene: TRBV6-5
abundance: .
d_gene: TRBD2

CDR3aa: CASSRDNQPQHF
CDR3nt: TGTGCCAGCAGCCGAGACAATCAGCCCCAGCATTTT
j_gene: TRBJ1-5
v_gene: TRBV7-2
abundance: .
d_gene: .

CDR3aa: CASSLRLAGDTDTQYF
CDR3nt: TGTGCCAGCAGCTTGAGACTAGCGGGGGACACAGATACGCAGTATTTT
j_gene: TRBJ2-3
v_gene: TRBV5-4
abundance: .
d_gene: TRBD2

CDR3aa: CASSRRLAGSSYNEQFF
CDR3nt: TGTGCCAGTAGTAGGAGACTAGCGGGTAGCTCCTACAATGAGCAGTTCTTC
j_gene: TRBJ2-1
v_gene: TRBV19
abundance: .
d_gene: TRBD2

CDR3aa: CASSFRQGVSYGYTF
CDR3nt: TGTGCCAGCAGTTTTAGGCAGGGAGTGAGCTATGGCTACACCTTC
j_gene: TRBJ1-2
v_gene: TRBV27
abundance: .
d_gene: .

CDR3aa: CASSEPQGYEQYF
CDR3nt: TGTGCCAGCAGTGAACCACAGGGTTACGAGCAGTACTTC
j_gene: TRBJ2-7
v_gene: TRBV2
abundance: .
d_gene: .

CDR3aa: CASSEDLGRYGYTF
CDR3nt: TGTGCCAGCAGTGAAGACCTCGGGCGCTATGGCTACACCTTC
j_gene: TRBJ1-2
v_gene: TRBV2
abundance: once
d_gene: .

CDR3aa: CAIRSGLGDYEQYF
CDR3nt: TGTGCCATCCGGTCGGGGTTGGGGGACTACGAGCAGTACTTC
j_gene: TRBJ2-7
v_gene: TRBV10-3
abundance: .
d_gene: .

CDR3aa: CASSSFLNTEAFF
CDR3nt: TGTGCCAGCAGTTCTTTTTTGAACACTGAAGCTTTCTTT
j_gene: TRBJ1-1
v_gene: TRBV28
abundance: few
d_gene: .

CDR3aa: CASSQEGEAFF
CDR3nt: TGTGCCAGCAGTCAAGAAGGAGAAGCTTTCTTT
j_gene: TRBJ1-1
v_gene: TRBV11-2
abundance: few
d_gene: .

CDR3aa: CASSHRDRRTGELFF
CDR3nt: TGCGCCAGCAGCCACCGGGACAGAAGGACCGGGGAGCTGTTTTTT
j_gene: TRBJ2-2
v_gene: TRBV5-1
abundance: .
d_gene: TRBD1

CDR3aa: CASSYKANTEAFF
CDR3nt: TGTGCCAGCAGCTATAAGGCGAACACTGAAGCTTTCTTT
j_gene: TRBJ1-1
v_gene: TRBV7-9
abundance: .
d_gene: .

CDR3aa: CASSQVGGVTGGYTF
CDR3nt: TGTGCCAGCAGCCAAGTAGGGGGCGTTACAGGGGGCTACACCTTC
j_gene: TRBJ1-2
v_gene: TRBV14
abundance: .
d_gene: TRBD1